A selection of T cell receptor beta chains follows, all from one sample in a study of blood T cell repertoires in COVID-19. TCRdb keeps only in-frame clones here, not all; method: immunoSEQ multiplex PCR. Counted here are 60,000 to 75,000 clones, around 80% occurring once; the ten biggest clones make up 4.5% to 7%. Sequencing was done on a sample of peripheral blood. Every receptor here comes from a woman between 65 and 79 years old with acute or convalescent COVID-19. The CDR3 runs from the conserved cysteine through the conserved F or W. A D gene is named only where the DNA matches it firmly. The size of a clone is reported for some rows only, either as once, few or many, or as a class for expanded clones.

size	D	V	J	CDR3	DNA
NA	TRBD1	TRBV27	TRBJ2-7	CASSSGTAVRDEQYF	TGTGCCAGCAGTTCCGGGACAGCCGTGCGCGACGAGCAGTACTTC
NA	TRBD1	TRBV9	TRBJ1-6	CASSQGQRIYNSPLHF	TGTGCCAGCAGCCAGGGACAGCGAATATATAATTCACCCCTCCACTTT
few	NA	TRBV5-1	TRBJ1-3	CASSYAGEGNTIYF	TGCGCCAGCAGCTATGCAGGGGAAGGAAACACCATATATTTT
NA	TRBD2	TRBV30	TRBJ2-1	CAWSAGTRVFGQFF	TGTGCCTGGAGTGCGGGGACTAGGGTTTTTGGGCAGTTCTTC
NA	NA	TRBV3-1/TRBV3-2	TRBJ1-2	CASSQALRGGYTF	TGTGCCAGCAGCCAAGCGCTCAGAGGCGGCTACACCTTC
NA	NA	TRBV19	TRBJ2-7	CASRKSQGSATYEQYF	TGTGCCAGCCGAAAGTCCCAGGGCTCTGCTACCTACGAGCAGTACTTC
NA	NA	TRBV20-1	TRBJ2-5	CSAITRETQYF	TGCAGTGCCATAACTCGGGAGACCCAGTACTTC
NA	NA	TRBV4-3	TRBJ1-6	CASSQRGLDSPLHF	TGCGCCAGCAGCCAGCGGGGTCTGGATTCACCCCTCCACTTT
NA	TRBD2	TRBV3-1/TRBV3-2	TRBJ2-5	CASSPLGVVAGGQETQYF	TGTGCCAGCAGCCCCCTGGGAGTAGTAGCGGGGGGACAAGAGACCCAGTACTTC
NA	TRBD2	TRBV28	TRBJ2-1	CASRTFLADSYNEQFF	TGTGCCAGCAGGACATTTCTAGCGGATTCCTACAATGAGCAGTTCTTC
few	TRBD1	TRBV10-3	TRBJ2-5	CAISGQGETQYF	TGTGCCATCAGTGGACAGGGAGAGACCCAGTACTTC
NA	NA	TRBV5-1	TRBJ1-2	CASSLARGGHNGYTF	TGCGCCAGCAGCTTGGCACGGGGAGGCCACAATGGCTACACCTTC
once	TRBD2	TRBV6-2/TRBV6-3	TRBJ2-3	CASTPPSVGGIITDTQYF	TGTGCCAGCACCCCTCCGTCCGTGGGGGGGATTATCACAGATACGCAGTATTTT
NA	TRBD1	TRBV7-2	TRBJ1-5	CASSTDRAQPQHF	TGTGCCAGCAGCACGGACAGGGCCCAGCCCCAGCATTTT
NA	NA	TRBV7-2	TRBJ2-5	CASSLNAGQMETQYF	TGTGCCAGCAGCTTAAATGCGGGGCAGATGGAGACCCAGTACTTC
NA	TRBD1	TRBV7-8	TRBJ2-1	CASSIIGTGGEQFF	TGTGCCAGCAGCATAATCGGGACAGGTGGGGAGCAGTTCTTC
NA	NA	TRBV11-2	TRBJ2-7	CASSLDRGQSLYEQYF	TGTGCCAGCAGCTTAGACAGGGGACAATCCCTCTACGAGCAGTACTTC
NA	NA	TRBV20-1	TRBJ2-5	CSGSPGETQYF	TGCAGTGGTTCCCCAGGGGAGACCCAGTACTTC
NA	TRBD1	TRBV4-3	TRBJ2-7	CASRNDKTGNEQYF	TGCGCCAGCAGAAACGACAAGACAGGGAACGAGCAGTACTTC
NA	NA	TRBV5-1	TRBJ1-1	CASSLDGWAKGNTEAFF	TGCGCCAGCAGCTTGGATGGGTGGGCAAAAGGGAACACTGAAGCTTTCTTT
NA	TRBD1	TRBV10-3	TRBJ2-7	CAISAGTGTYEQYF	TGTGCCATCAGCGCCGGGACAGGAACCTACGAGCAGTACTTC
few	NA	TRBV7-9	TRBJ2-7	CASSWGQTTSEQYF	TGTGCCAGCAGCTGGGGACAAACGACAAGCGAGCAGTACTTC
NA	NA	TRBV27	TRBJ2-1	CASSNYNEQFF	TGTGCCAGCAGCAACTACAATGAGCAGTTCTTC
NA	NA	TRBV27	TRBJ2-6	CASTIGGTGANVLTF	TGTGCCAGCACCATCGGGGGAACTGGGGCCAACGTCCTGACTTTC
NA	NA	TRBV6-5	TRBJ2-2	CASRPEGAGELFF	TGTGCCAGCAGGCCCGAGGGGGCCGGGGAGCTGTTTTTT
NA	TRBD1	TRBV28	TRBJ1-2	CASSTEGQGAGGYTF	TGTGCCAGCAGTACGGAGGGGCAGGGGGCAGGCGGCTACACCTTC
NA	NA	TRBV11-3	TRBJ1-2	CASSSGAGGYTF	TGTGCCAGCAGCTCCGGGGCGGGAGGCTACACCTTC